What follows are 9 T cell receptor beta chains derived from one specimen sequenced in a study of T-cell reconstitution after alpha-beta-depleted transplantation in children. As it was prepared, the TCRbeta library received unique molecular identifiers. TCRdb ran MiXCR on the PCR reads and lists one entry per CDR3 protein. The repertoire holds about 590,000 distinct CDR3 sequences, with approximately 13% as singletons. The starting material was PBMCs, mostly from graft donor cells, obtained 360 days after TCRalphabeta/CD19-depleted stem cell transplant. The source is a male patient younger than 18 who had a stem cell transplant for acute myeloid leukemia, so the T cells may come from the graft donor.

V usage is TRBV20-1 and J usage is TRBJ1-1; D possibly corresponds to TRBD1 (5 bases). The germline V gene encodes CDR1 DFQATT and CDR2 SNEGSKA (reference sequence). The CDR3 loop spans 14 amino acids. Between the trimmed V and J ends, which lost 0 bases and 7 bases, there was a span of 15 bases. The CDR3 nucleotides are TGCAGTGCTAGAGATTTAGGCAGGGAGGTTGAAGCTTTCTTT. Its translation is CSARDLGREVEAFF.

In its sample, this clonotype was seen many times. V and J are TRBV4-3 and TRBJ2-2; TRBD2 might be the D (6 bases). V shed 0 bases and J shed 4 bases, with 12 bases lying between them. The CDR3 runs to 16 residues. CDR1 and CDR2 (germline): LGHNA, YSLEER. This CDR3 reads CASSQDGTLPTGELFF. The CDR3 DNA is TGCGCCAGCAGCCAAGATGGGACTCTCCCCACCGGGGAGCTGTTTTTT.

This clonotype was recorded a few times. The V and J genes are TRBV12-3 or TRBV12-4 and TRBJ2-7, with 7 bases fitting TRBD2. V was pared by 5 bases and J by 2 bases, with 18 bases of the junction left unmatched. The CDR3 covers 18 residues. Here the CDR3 reads CASSPYLSSSGITYEQYF. The CDR3 region has the DNA TGTGCCAGCAGTCCTTACCTCTCCTCCAGCGGGATAACCTACGAGCAGTACTTC.

This clonotype was seen many times. This chain links TRBV28 with TRBJ2-5; tentative D call: TRBD1 (6 bases). Germline CDR1 MDHEN, CDR2 SYDVKM. Trimming removed 6 bases at V and 2 bases at J, with 10 bases between. There are 13 residues in the CDR3. CDR3 nucleotides: TGTGCCAGCAGCGGGACATTTCAAGAGACCCAGTACTTC. It translates to CASSGTFQETQYF.

The sample holds many counts of this clonotype. The J gene is TRBJ2-5, the V gene TRBV7-8, with 8 bases fitting TRBD1. V was clipped by 3 bases and J by 5 bases; unmatched bases: 8. The CDR3 length is 15 residues. Per germline, CDR1 SGHVS and CDR2 FQNEAQ. As DNA, the CDR3 is TGTGCCAGCAGCTTCGACAGGGGAAGTGTGGAGACCCAGTACTTC. Translation gives CASSFDRGSVETQYF.

The chain recombines TRBV28 with TRBJ2-7; 7 nucleotides line up with TRBD1. V was clipped by 10 bases and J by 3 bases; unmatched bases: 6. Germline V gives CDR1 MDHEN, CDR2 SYDVKM. The CDR3 is 12 amino acids. The CDR3: CATRDRIYEQYF. CDR3 DNA: TGTGCCACCCGGGACAGAATCTACGAGCAGTACTTC.

This clonotype has more than one count but fewer than ten. The rearrangement links TRBV7-2 to TRBJ2-3; D is unresolved. The germline V gene encodes CDR1 SGHTA and CDR2 FQGNSA. This CDR3 contains 13 residues. V dropped 4 bases and J dropped 7 bases, with 12 bases sitting between them. CDR3 sequence (DNA): TGTGCCAGCAGCTCCGGGCGGCTTTATACGCAGTATTTT. It specifies CASSSGRLYTQYF.

The rearrangement uses TRBV9 and TRBJ1-1; 10 bases line up with TRBD1. This CDR3 is built from 14 residues. V was clipped by 3 bases and J by 9 bases; unmatched bases: 8. The germline CDR1 and CDR2 sequences are SGDLS and YYNGEE. The CDR3 reads CASSEGDRGVKAFF. The CDR3 DNA sequence: TGTGCCAGCAGCGAGGGGGACAGGGGAGTTAAAGCTTTCTTT. Combining the CDR3 with reference TRBV9 and TRBJ1-1 gives the whole variable domain DSGVTQTPKHLITATGQRVTLRCSPRSGDLSVYWYQQSLDQGLQFLIQYYNGEERAKGNILERFSAQQFPDLHSELNLSSLELGDSALYFCASSEGDRGVKAFFGQGTRLTVV.

In this sample, this clonotype turned up many times. The V gene is TRBV12-3 or TRBV12-4, the J gene TRBJ2-1; unclear D gene. This CDR3 has 12 residues. V dropped 3 bases and J dropped 7 bases, with 7 bases sitting between them. As DNA, the CDR3 is TGTGCCAGCAGTTTGTCTCGAAATGAGCAGTTCTTC. It specifies CASSLSRNEQFF.